Sequencing of this TCR beta chain was carried out in a study of blood T cell repertoires in COVID-19. The repertoire was sequenced with immunoSEQ multiplex PCR; TCRdb's copy has only in-frame clones and lacks some. The sample holds about 180,000 clones; about 87% are singletons and the top ten take 2% to 3%. The germline gives CDR1 LGHDT, CDR2 YNNKEL (reference sequence). V was clipped by 2 bases and J by 6 bases, with 19 bases between them. The CDR3 runs 16 residues. This TCR was sampled from a man aged 40-55 years with active or convalescent COVID-19. The chain combines TRBV3-1 (or the pseudogene TRBV3-2) with TRBJ1-2; perhaps TRBD1 as D (6 bases). The sequencing input was peripheral blood. The CDR3, as DNA: TGTGCCAGCAGCCAACGACCGGGGGGCGCAACCAATGGCTACACCTTC. Amino acid sequence: CASSQRPGGATNGYTF.